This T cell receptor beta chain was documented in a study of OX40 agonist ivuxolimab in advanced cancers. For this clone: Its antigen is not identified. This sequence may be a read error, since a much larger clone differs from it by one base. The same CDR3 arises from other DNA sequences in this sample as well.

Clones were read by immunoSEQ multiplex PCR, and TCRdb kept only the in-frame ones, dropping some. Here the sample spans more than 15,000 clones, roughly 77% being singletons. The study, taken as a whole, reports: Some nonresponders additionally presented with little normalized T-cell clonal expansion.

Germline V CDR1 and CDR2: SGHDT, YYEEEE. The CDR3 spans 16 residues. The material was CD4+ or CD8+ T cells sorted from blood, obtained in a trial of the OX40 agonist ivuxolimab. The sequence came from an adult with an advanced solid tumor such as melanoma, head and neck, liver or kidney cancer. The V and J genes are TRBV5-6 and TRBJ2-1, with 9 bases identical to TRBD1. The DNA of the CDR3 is TGCGCCAGCAGCCCTGACAGGGGGGCGACCTACAATGAGCAGTTCTTC. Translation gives CASSPDRGATYNEQFF.